This T cell receptor (beta chain) was profiled in a study of T cells in Graves' hyperthyroidism and ophthalmopathy. Study observations and caveats: Through a model of 13 V-J features, ophthalmopathy was separated from stable hyperthyroidism.

The CDR3 contains 14 residues. Trimming cost V 3 bases and J 3 bases, with 12 bases left between them. TCR beta CDR3 regions were amplified from RNA transcripts. During a first-round RT-PCR of the TCR CDR3, the HTBI primer set was used. A single record per CDR3 protein comes from TCRdb applying MiXCR to the multiplex PCR reads. The sample records about 350,000 distinct CDR3 sequences, 15% to 20% being singletons. In its sample, this clonotype was seen many times. What it binds is unknown. Each person with ophthalmopathy scored at least 3 on the Clinical Activity Score, reached NOSPECS grade 4 or higher, and had been ill under 3 months. Exclusion of patients followed from uncontrolled infection, other autoimmune disease, pregnancy or lactation. On the basis of clinical symptoms, serum thyroxine and TRAb, thyroid ultrasound and orbital computed tomography, diagnoses were made.

This receptor was taken from a woman in her thirties or forties with Graves' ophthalmopathy. The sample consisted of blood. This chain joins TRBV12-3 or TRBV12-4 and TRBJ2-7; D is ambiguous. CDR3 in amino acids: CASSFGGQVYEQYF. CDR3 DNA: TGTGCCAGCAGTTTCGGTGGCCAGGTCTACGAGCAGTACTTC.